One and the same sample provided the 26 T cell receptor beta chains below, sequenced in a study of T-cell memory formation after mild COVID-19. Each CDR3 protein is one row after TCRdb ran MiXCR on the 5' RACE reads. The data contain fewer than 250,000 distinct CDR3 sequences, more than 25% of them singletons. Sequencing was carried out using PBMCs or a T cell subset sorted from them (not recorded which). Receptor source: an adult woman who had mild COVID-19 (a few samples of this study predate the infection). Cell type and time point are not known.

V is TRBV6-5 and J is TRBJ2-2, with D possibly TRBD2 on 6 matching bases. Germline V gene data show CDR1 as MNHEY and CDR2 as SVGAGI. This CDR3 is built from 14 residues. V shed 3 bases and J shed 8 bases, with 13 bases lying between them. The CDR3 coding sequence is TGTGCCAGCAGTTATCGGGCTAGCGATGGGGAGCTGTTTTTT. This sequence encodes CASSYRASDGELFF.

This chain links TRBV4-1 with TRBJ1-2; 9 bases match TRBD1. V lost 2 bases to trimming and J lost 4 bases; unmatched junction nucleotides: 5. Germline V gene sequence: CDR1 MGHRA, CDR2 YSYEKL. The CDR3 covers 15 residues. The CDR3: CASSQRQGGGYGYTF. CDR3 DNA sequence: TGCGCCAGCAGCCAAAGACAGGGGGGAGGCTATGGCTACACCTTC.

This clonotype was observed at least ten times. The V call is TRBV7-7, the J call TRBJ2-5, with D possibly TRBD1 on 8 matching bases. V dropped 6 bases and J dropped 2 bases, with 16 bases sitting between them. Germline V gene lookup returns CDR1 SSHAT and CDR2 FNYEAQ (reference sequence). The CDR3 length is 15 residues. The CDR3 nucleotides read TGTGCCAGCAGAGCTACAGGGGGACTACAAGAGACCCAGTACTTC. It is translated as CASRATGGLQETQYF.

This rearrangement joins TRBV25-1 to TRBJ2-7, with 7 bases identical to TRBD2. V was clipped by 4 bases and J by 8 bases; unmatched bases: 11. There are 14 residues in the CDR3. Germline-derived CDR1 and CDR2 are MGHDK and SYGVNS. CDR3 nucleotides: TGTGCCAGCAGTGCGGCTAGCGGACGGTTGAAGCAGTACTTC. Amino acids: CASSAASGRLKQYF.

This rearrangement joins TRBV4-3 to TRBJ2-2; maybe TRBD2 (6 bases). CDR3 size: 13 residues. Germline V gene sequence: CDR1 LGHNA, CDR2 YSLEER. V was pared by 3 bases and J by 8 bases, with 10 bases between. This chain's CDR3 is CASSHALAGELFF. DNA for the CDR3: TGCGCCAGCAGCCACGCCCTAGCGGGGGAGCTGTTTTTT.

The chain has TRBV6-1 and TRBJ2-5; D is unresolved. This CDR3 has 12 amino acids. Trimming removed 7 bases at V and 9 bases at J, with 15 bases between. Germline V gene lookup returns CDR1 MNHNS and CDR2 SASEGT. The CDR3 nucleotides read TGTGCCAGCACCTTGGATGGATGGGCCCAGTACTTC. It specifies CASTLDGWAQYF.

The sample holds a few counts of this clonotype. V gene TRBV7-2 combines with J gene TRBJ2-1; TRBD2 aligns across 9 bases. CDR3 length: 15 residues. Trimming cost V 4 bases and J 7 bases; bases outside gene matches: 8. Germline V gene data show CDR1 as SGHTA and CDR2 as FQGNSA. CDR3 in DNA: TGTGCCAGCAGCTCAGCGGCTAGCGGGATAAATGAGCAGTTCTTC. As protein: CASSSAASGINEQFF.

This clonotype was seen a few times. The chain carries TRBV12-3 or TRBV12-4 and TRBJ1-1; possible D gene TRBD1, 6 bases. This CDR3 is built from 13 residues. Between the trimmed V and J ends, which lost 6 bases and 3 bases, there was a span of 11 bases. The CDR3 spells CASRGGEDTEAFF. CDR3 DNA sequence: TGTGCCAGCAGAGGGGGAGAGGACACTGAAGCTTTCTTT.

This chain connects TRBV5-1 to TRBJ1-4; D may be TRBD1 (5 bases). The CDR3 sequence is 16 residues long. The ends were cut back, 4 bases at V and 0 bases at J, with 13 bases in the middle. From germline, CDR1 is SGHRS and CDR2 YFSETQ. Written as DNA, the CDR3 is TGCGCCAGCAGCGCACGACAGAGTTCAACTAATGAAAAACTGTTTTTT. As protein: CASSARQSSTNEKLFF.

This clonotype turned up a few times. V gene TRBV6-1 combines with J gene TRBJ1-2, with a tentative D call TRBD1 (6 bases). From germline, CDR1 is MNHNS and CDR2 SASEGT. The V gene lost 6 bases and the J gene lost 4 bases, with 15 bases spanning the gap. There are 14 residues in the CDR3. The CDR3 nucleotides are TGTGCCAGCAGCACCCGGACAGAGATCTATGGCTACACCTTC. Translated, it gives CASSTRTEIYGYTF.

There are a few counts of this clonotype. This chain joins TRBV3-1 and TRBJ1-2; TRBD1 is a possible D gene (5 bases). Germline assignment: CDR1 LGHDT and CDR2 YNNKEL (reference sequence). The CDR3 has 16 amino acids. Trimming shortened V by 0 bases and J by 4 bases, and 15 bases separated the two germline ends. The CDR3 bases are TGTGCCAGCAGCCAAGAGGGACGAACTCCCCGCTATGGCTACACCTTC. Its protein is CASSQEGRTPRYGYTF.

This clonotype has a handful of counts. This sequence joins TRBV5-1 and TRBJ2-7; D unclear. From germline, CDR1 is SGHRS and CDR2 YFSETQ. The length of the CDR3 is 12 residues. The V gene lost 2 bases and the J gene lost 4 bases, with 7 bases spanning the gap. CDR3 residues: CASSFAGYEQYF. In DNA form, the CDR3 reads TGCGCCAGCAGCTTCGCCGGGTACGAGCAGTACTTC.

A few counts support this clonotype. The rearrangement links TRBV9 to TRBJ1-6, with TRBD1 as a possible D gene (6 bases). Trimming removed 0 bases from V and 9 bases from J, with 16 bases in between. The germline gives CDR1 SGDLS, CDR2 YYNGEE. The CDR3 has 16 amino acids. CDR3 region: CASSVADSSLGSPLHF. Written as DNA, the CDR3 is TGTGCCAGCAGCGTAGCGGACAGCAGTCTTGGTTCACCCCTCCACTTT.

The chain employs TRBV12-3 or TRBV12-4 and TRBJ1-6, with D possibly TRBD1 on 5 matching bases. This CDR3 has 15 amino acids. V lost 6 bases, J lost 7 bases, and 16 bases lay in between. In DNA, the CDR3 is TGTGCCAGCAGCCGAACCAGGGATGGCAATTCACCCCTCCACTTT. This encodes CASSRTRDGNSPLHF.

This clonotype has a handful of counts. The chain combines TRBV20-1 with TRBJ2-1; D perhaps matches TRBD2 (6 bases). This CDR3 contains 14 residues. Germline V lookup: CDR1 DFQATT, CDR2 SNEGSKA (reference sequence). The V end lost 3 bases, the J end lost 6 bases, and 15 bases lay between the germline ends. The CDR3 DNA is TGCAGTGCTAGTTACGGCGGGAACATCAATGAGCAGTTCTTC. This translates into CSASYGGNINEQFF.

This clonotype came up a few times. The rearrangement joins TRBV29-1 to TRBJ1-1; D call uncertain. V gave up 6 bases and J gave up 7 bases, with 12 bases separating them. The CDR3 runs 11 residues. CDR1 and CDR2 from the germline V gene are SQVTM and ANQGSEA. The CDR3 is CSVQVFLEAFF. CDR3 in DNA: TGCAGCGTCCAGGTTTTTCTTGAAGCTTTCTTT. The full variable domain, with the rest looked up from reference TRBV29-1 and TRBJ1-1, is SAVISQKPSRDICQRGTSLTIQCQVDSQVTMMFWYRQQPGQSLTLIATANQGSEATYESGFVIDKFPISRPNLTFSTLTVSNMSPEDSSIYLCSVQVFLEAFFGQGTRLTVV.

The chain recombines TRBV9 with TRBJ2-7; 9 bases match TRBD2. The CDR3 loop spans 14 amino acids. Per germline, CDR1 SGDLS and CDR2 YYNGEE. The V gene end was trimmed by 3 bases and the J gene end by 6 bases; junction bases not matched to a gene: 7. The CDR3 region has the DNA TGTGCCAGCAGCGGTAGCGGGGGATCGTTCGAGCAGTACTTC. It codes for CASSGSGGSFEQYF.

The chain links TRBV6-5 to TRBJ1-4, with 9 bases identical to TRBD1. The trim removed 2 bases at V and 8 bases at J, leaving 9 bases unmatched. The CDR3 is 16 residues long. Germline V gives CDR1 MNHEY, CDR2 SVGAGI. The CDR3 is CASSYREGTGSEKLFF. Here the CDR3 DNA reads TGTGCCAGCAGTTACCGGGAGGGGACAGGGAGCGAAAAACTGTTTTTT.

The V gene is TRBV10-3, the J gene TRBJ2-7; a weak D match, TRBD2 (7 bases). V was clipped by 1 base and J by 2 bases, with 15 bases between them. The germline V gene has CDR1 ENHRY and CDR2 SYGVKD. The CDR3 length is 16 residues. DNA for the CDR3: TGTGCCATCAGTGAGTTAAGGACGGGGGGCGCCTACGAGCAGTACTTC. Translation gives CAISELRTGGAYEQYF.

This clonotype occurred a few times. This rearrangement joins TRBV7-2 to TRBJ2-1, with D uncertain. In germline, CDR1 is SGHTA, CDR2 FQGNSA. The CDR3 totals 12 residues. V was clipped by 5 bases and J by 13 bases, with 15 bases between them. The CDR3 sequence: CASSASALQQFF. CDR3 in DNA: TGTGCCAGCAGCGCATCCGCTTTACAACAGTTCTTC.

This sequence joins TRBV29-1 and TRBJ2-3; D is ambiguous. This CDR3 region has 15 residues. Germline V gene lookup returns CDR1 SQVTM and CDR2 ANQGSEA. Between the trimmed V and J ends, which lost 3 bases and 0 bases, there was a span of 13 bases. For the CDR3, the DNA is TGCAGCGTTGATTGGTCAAACCCTAGCACAGATACGCAGTATTTT. Its protein is CSVDWSNPSTDTQYF.

This clonotype was seen only a few times. The rearrangement links TRBV5-1 to TRBJ2-2; TRBD2 matches 10 bases. Germline V CDR1 and CDR2: SGHRS, YFSETQ. The CDR3 is 18 residues long. V lost 1 base to trimming and J lost 5 bases; unmatched junction nucleotides: 11. The CDR3, as DNA: TGCGCCAGCAGCTTGCCAGAAGCGGGAGGGCCGAGAACCGGGGAGCTGTTTTTT. It translates to CASSLPEAGGPRTGELFF.

This chain joins TRBV7-2 and TRBJ2-4; TRBD2 matches at 16 bases. CDR3 size: 18 residues. CDR1 and CDR2 from the germline V gene are SGHTA and FQGNSA. The ends lost 2 bases at V and 7 bases at J; junction bases unmatched: 8. CDR3 protein: CASSLSGTSGRVKNIQYF. CDR3 DNA sequence: TGTGCCAGCAGCTTAAGCGGGACTAGCGGGAGGGTCAAGAACATTCAGTACTTC.

This clonotype was seen only a few times. The chain is built from TRBV6-5 and TRBJ2-2; no clear D. V lost 0 bases and J 5 bases, leaving 1 base between the germline ends. This CDR3 contains 12 residues. CDR1 is MNHEY, CDR2 SVGAGI, per germline. This chain's CDR3 is CASSYSTGELFF. DNA for the CDR3: TGTGCCAGCAGTTACTCGACCGGGGAGCTGTTTTTT.

The CDR3 DNA reads TGTGCCAGCAGTTATGACAGGGGGCCAACAGATACGCAGTATTTT. This gives the protein CASSYDRGPTDTQYF. The chain employs TRBV12-3 or TRBV12-4 and TRBJ2-3, with 10 positions matching TRBD1. The CDR3 consists of 15 residues. Trimming removed 4 bases from V and 3 bases from J; junction bases left unmatched: 4.

This chain joins TRBV30 and TRBJ1-1; D possibly corresponds to TRBD1 (6 bases). CDR3 size: 14 residues. Trimming took 1 base from V and 7 from J, leaving 16 bases between them. Germline V gene data show CDR1 as GTSNPN and CDR2 as SVGIG (reference sequence). The DNA of the CDR3 is TGTGCCTGGAGTGCTTCAACAGGGAACGTTGAAGCTTTCTTT. It yields the protein CAWSASTGNVEAFF.